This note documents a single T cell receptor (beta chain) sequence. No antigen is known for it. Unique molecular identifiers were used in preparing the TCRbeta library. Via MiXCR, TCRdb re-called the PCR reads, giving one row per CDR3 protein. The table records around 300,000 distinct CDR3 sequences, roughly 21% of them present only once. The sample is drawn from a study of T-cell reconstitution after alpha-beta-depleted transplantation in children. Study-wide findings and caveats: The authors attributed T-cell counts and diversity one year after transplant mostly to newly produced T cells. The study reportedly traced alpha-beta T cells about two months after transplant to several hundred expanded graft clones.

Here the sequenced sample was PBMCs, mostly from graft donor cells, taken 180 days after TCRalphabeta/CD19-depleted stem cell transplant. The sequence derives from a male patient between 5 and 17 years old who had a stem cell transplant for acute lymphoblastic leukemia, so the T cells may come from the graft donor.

The CDR3 DNA follows: TGCGCCAGCAGCCGATCCCGGGACAGGCGATCCAACTATGGCTACACCTTC. Amino acids: CASSRSRDRRSNYGYTF. The V and J genes are TRBV4-1 and TRBJ1-2; 8 positions agree with TRBD1. The V segment lost 4 bases and the J segment 2 bases; nucleotides outside the gene matches: 12. The CDR3 sequence is 17 residues long. CDR1 is MGHRA, CDR2 YSYEKL, per germline.